Shown below are 15 T cell receptor beta chains from a single sample sequenced in a study of regulatory T cells in long-lasting Graves disease. The time point here: persistent/refractory GD, antithyroid drugs over 5 years with positive TRAb. Isolated PBMC RNA provided the starting material for the TCR library. Sequencing libraries for TCR beta were prepared with iRepertoire HTBI primers and Arm-PCR of CDR3 regions. TCRdb recomputed calls from the multiplex PCR reads with MiXCR, one row per CDR3 protein. The sample has approximately 350,000 distinct CDR3 sequences, roughly 24% seen once. Here the sequenced sample was peripheral blood mononuclear cells (PBMCs), taken when the disease was refractory, from a patient treated with antithyroid drugs. The receptor source for this set is a middle-aged woman with Graves disease.

This clonotype was observed a few times. The rearrangement links TRBV7-9 to TRBJ2-5, with TRBD2 identical over 10 bases. CDR1 and CDR2 (germline): SEHNR, FQNEAQ (reference sequence). The CDR3 is made up of 15 amino acids. Losses at the gene ends were 5 bases for V and 4 bases for J; bases not matched to a gene: 7. The CDR3 sequence: CASSQNLAGGETQYF. CDR3 DNA: TGTGCCAGCAGCCAAAATTTAGCGGGAGGAGAGACCCAGTACTTC.

The J gene is TRBJ2-3, the V gene TRBV27; D gene unclear. The germline V gene encodes CDR1 MNHEY and CDR2 SMNVEV (reference sequence). The ends were cut back, 3 bases at V and 2 bases at J, with 6 bases in the middle. The CDR3 totals 13 residues. CDR3 sequence (DNA): TGTGCCAGCAGTTTCCGAATCACAGATACGCAGTATTTT. Its protein product is CASSFRITDTQYF.

This clonotype was found a few times. One end of the junction fails to match germline, which may point to a read error. The chain carries TRBV20-1 and TRBJ2-5; possibly TRBD2 for D (7 bases). CDR1 and CDR2 (germline): DFQATT, SNEGSKA (reference sequence). The CDR3 totals 13 residues. For the CDR3, the DNA is TGCAGTGCTCGAGACGGGGGGCCGGAGACCCAGTACTTC. Its protein product is CSARDGGPETQYF.

This clonotype was counted many times. The chain employs TRBV28 and TRBJ1-5; unclear D gene. The germline gives CDR1 MDHEN, CDR2 SYDVKM. V lost 9 bases to trimming and J lost 5 bases, with 14 bases between them. CDR3 length equals 13 residues. DNA for the CDR3: TGTGCCAGTTCCTGGGGAGGCGATCAGCCCCAGCATTTT. Translation gives CASSWGGDQPQHF.

This clonotype turned up a few times. The genes are TRBV9 and TRBJ1-5; a weak D match, TRBD1 (5 bases). CDR3 size: 16 residues. V was shortened by 9 bases and J by 4 bases, with 23 bases between the two germline ends. Per the germline V gene, CDR1 is SGDLS and CDR2 is YYNGEE. The CDR3 sequence is CATSGSGGVENQPQHF. In DNA, the CDR3 is TGTGCCACCTCGGGGAGCGGGGGGGTCGAGAATCAGCCCCAGCATTTT.

This clonotype was seen only a few times. The rearrangement links TRBV5-1 to TRBJ2-5, with D unresolved. V was cut by 4 bases and J by 4 bases, with 14 bases left in between. CDR3 size: 14 residues. Per the germline V gene, CDR1 is SGHRS and CDR2 is YFSETQ. The CDR3 coding sequence is TGCGCCAGCAGCGCCTTTTCCTCAGTAGAGACCCAGTACTTC. Its translation is CASSAFSSVETQYF.

This clonotype has at least ten counts. This sequence joins TRBV7-3 and TRBJ2-5; D is possibly TRBD2 (5 bases). Germline loops: CDR1 SGHTA, CDR2 FQGTGA. V lost 4 bases to trimming and J lost 1 base, with 7 bases between them. The CDR3 is 13 amino acids. The CDR3 nucleotides are TGTGCCAGCAGCTCTGGACTCCAAGAGACCCAGTACTTC. This gives the protein CASSSGLQETQYF.

This rearrangement joins TRBV5-5 to TRBJ2-5; unclear D gene. This CDR3 region has 14 residues. Germline V gene lookup returns CDR1 SGHKS and CDR2 YYEKEE (reference sequence). V dropped 4 bases and J dropped 0 bases, with 10 bases sitting between them. The CDR3 is CASSITPHQETQYF. The CDR3 DNA reads TGTGCCAGCAGCATAACCCCCCACCAAGAGACCCAGTACTTC.

There are many counts of this clonotype. V usage is TRBV20-1 and J usage is TRBJ1-2; 9 bases align to TRBD1. V was pared by 1 base and J by 6 bases, with 3 bases of the junction left unmatched. From germline, CDR1 is DFQATT and CDR2 SNEGSKA (reference sequence). This CDR3 has 13 residues. The CDR3 here is CSARVGTGHGYTF. CDR3 DNA: TGCAGTGCTAGAGTAGGGACAGGGCATGGCTACACCTTC.

This clonotype was observed at least ten times. The V gene is TRBV28, the J gene TRBJ2-7, with TRBD2 identical over 9 bases. The CDR3 runs 15 residues. The trim removed 2 bases at V and 4 bases at J, leaving 6 bases unmatched. Per germline, CDR1 MDHEN and CDR2 SYDVKM. This CDR3 reads CASSLTASGNYEQYF. The CDR3 coding sequence is TGTGCCAGCAGTTTAACGGCTAGCGGGAATTACGAGCAGTACTTC. Using reference TRBV28 and TRBJ2-7 for the parts outside the CDR3, the full variable domain is DVKVTQSSRYLVKRTGEKVFLECVQDMDHENMFWYRQDPGLGLRLIYFSYDVKMKEKGDIPEGYSVSREKKERFSLILESASTNQTSMYLCASSLTASGNYEQYFGPGTRLTVT.

The chain is built from TRBV5-1 and TRBJ2-1; D unresolved. V gave up 1 base and J gave up 6 bases, with 8 bases separating them. The germline V gene encodes CDR1 SGHRS and CDR2 YFSETQ. The CDR3 totals 13 residues. This CDR3 is CASSLLSPNEQFF. For the CDR3, the DNA is TGCGCCAGCAGCTTGCTCTCCCCCAATGAGCAGTTCTTC.

This clonotype was recorded many times. The V gene is TRBV24-1, the J gene TRBJ1-2; D unresolved. CDR3 length equals 11 residues. Germline V gene sequence: CDR1 KGHDR, CDR2 SFDVKD. V lost 10 bases to trimming and J lost 3 bases, with 8 bases between them. This chain's CDR3 is CATTMDYGYTF. The DNA for the CDR3 is TGTGCCACTACTATGGACTATGGCTACACCTTC.

With respect to this clonotype: It is likely a read error: a sequence one base away is far more abundant. The chain uses TRBV6-1 and TRBJ2-5, with D possibly TRBD1 on 6 matching bases. The end of the DNA aligns better with TRBJ2-7, so the J call may be wrong. This CDR3 comprises 14 residues. Germline CDR1 MNHNS, CDR2 SASEGT. For the CDR3, the DNA is TGTGCCGGCATTTCGACAGGACCTACCTACGAGCAGTACTTC. Protein: CAGISTGPTYEQYF.

The chain joins TRBV4-2 to TRBJ2-5; unclear D gene. With 3 bases removed from V and 1 base from J, the gap between germline ends came to 12 bases. Germline V gene sequence: CDR1 LGHNA, CDR2 YNFKEQ. There are 15 residues in the CDR3. CDR3 sequence reads: CASSQALGGQETQYF. The CDR3 DNA follows: TGTGCCAGCAGCCAGGCGCTGGGCGGCCAAGAGACCCAGTACTTC.

The chain carries TRBV14 and TRBJ2-7, with D perhaps given as TRBD1 or TRBD2 (5 bases each). Trimming removed 1 base at V and 0 bases at J, with 10 bases between. The germline V gene has CDR1 SGHDN and CDR2 FVKESK. The CDR3 covers 15 residues. CDR3 protein: CASSQGWGTSYEQYF. For the CDR3, the DNA is TGTGCCAGCAGCCAAGGTTGGGGGACCTCCTACGAGCAGTACTTC.